This T cell receptor (beta chain) was observed in a study of Ad26.COV2.S vaccination and SARS-CoV-2 variants. At the level of the study: Administration of Ad26.COV2.S was intramuscular, either once or twice 56 days apart.

The treatment: about 20 received Ad26.COV2.S at low or high dose, single or two shots; several received placebo; per-sample allocation not given. Sampling occurred on day 63 after the first vaccine or placebo injection. A few counts support this clone. This CDR3 region has 13 residues. Germline V gene data show CDR1 as SQVTM and CDR2 as ANQGSEA. Deletions cut 1 base from V and 2 bases from J, with 8 bases between. Sequencing used immunoSEQ multiplex PCR; TCRdb keeps in-frame clones, though not all of them. The sample lists 300,000 to 350,000 clones, under 90% seen once, with 4.5% to 5.5% in the top ten.

V and J are TRBV29-1 and TRBJ2-5; D not resolved. The TCR comes from a person aged 18-65 years who received the Ad26.COV2.S COVID-19 vaccine or a placebo. The sample consisted of peripheral blood, taken in a trial of Ad26.COV2.S vaccine versus placebo. In nucleotides, the CDR3 is TGCAGCGTTGAAGGCATAAGTCAAGAGACCCAGTACTTC. This translates into CSVEGISQETQYF.